Described below is a single TCR beta chain sequence and its context. Its antigen is unidentified. Sequenced by immunoSEQ multiplex PCR; TCRdb stores in-frame clones only, minus some. The sample holds about 67,000 clones, about 80% seen once. Germline V gives CDR1 SGHVS, CDR2 FNYEAQ. The J segment lost 0 bases and the V segment lost 1 base, leaving 4 bases of the junction unmatched. This CDR3 is built from 18 residues. Patients who had autoimmune disease history or got systemic immunosuppression were left out. The data originate from a study of OX40 agonist ivuxolimab in advanced cancers. Study-wide context: Every patient in dose escalation had hepatocellular carcinoma, melanoma, renal cell or head and neck cancer. Two patients with cutaneous melanoma and one with hepatocellular carcinoma, three in total, showed partial responses.

Study findings and constraints: CD8+ T cells averaged more expanded clones than CD4+.

The chain recombines TRBV7-6 with TRBJ2-1; TRBD2 matches 12 bases. The sequencing used CD4+ or CD8+ T cells sorted from blood, collected in a trial of the OX40 agonist ivuxolimab. The sequence was obtained from an adult with an advanced solid tumor such as melanoma, head and neck, liver or kidney cancer. CDR3 amino acids: CASSLGASGRGSYNEQFF. CDR3 sequence (DNA): TGTGCCAGCAGCTTAGGGGCTAGCGGGAGGGGCTCCTACAATGAGCAGTTCTTC.